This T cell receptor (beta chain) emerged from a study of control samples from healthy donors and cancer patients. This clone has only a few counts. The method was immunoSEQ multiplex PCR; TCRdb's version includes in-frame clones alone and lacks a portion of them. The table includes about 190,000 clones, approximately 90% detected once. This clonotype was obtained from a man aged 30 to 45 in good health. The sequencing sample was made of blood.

Here the CDR3 DNA reads TGTGCCATCGAACCCTCCGGGACAGGGATTTGGGGCTACACCTTC. This encodes CAIEPSGTGIWGYTF. The chain uses TRBV10-3 and TRBJ1-2; 9 positions match TRBD1. CDR3 length: 15 residues. The junction had 15 bases not matched to a gene; V was cut back by 8 bases and J by 8 bases. CDR1 ENHRY and CDR2 SYGVKD come from the germline V gene.